This entry is about one T cell receptor beta chain. What it recognizes is unknown. The sample is drawn from a study of OX40 agonist ivuxolimab in advanced cancers. Turning to the study itself: Every 2 weeks, patients received ivuxolimab intravenously, dosed at 0.01 to 10 mg/kg. With a range of roughly 23 to 79, age averaged about 58 years, and around 83% were male. Every patient in dose escalation had hepatocellular carcinoma, melanoma, renal cell or head and neck cancer. Study-wide findings and caveats: Doses of 0.1 to 3.0 mg/kg were accompanied by clonal expansion of CD4+ and CD8+ blood T cells by week 6.

The CDR3 is 14 amino acids. The J segment lost 8 bases and the V segment lost 2 bases, leaving 5 bases of the junction unmatched. Germline values: CDR1 MNHEY, CDR2 SVGAGI. Clones were sequenced by immunoSEQ multiplex PCR, and TCRdb holds only the in-frame ones, with some missing. The data contain more than 12,000 clones, about 93% of them singletons. The V call is TRBV6-5, the J call TRBJ1-2; 10 nucleotides agree with TRBD1. The source material was CD4+ or CD8+ T cells sorted from blood, sampled in a trial of the OX40 agonist ivuxolimab. This clonotype was obtained from an adult with an advanced solid tumor such as melanoma, head and neck, liver or kidney cancer. The CDR3 is CASSYGDRGRGYTF. CDR3 in DNA: TGTGCCAGCAGTTACGGGGACAGGGGCAGGGGCTACACCTTC.